This entry lists 3 T cell receptor beta chains sequenced from one sample in a study of regulatory T cells in long-lasting Graves disease. To make TCR beta libraries, researchers used iRepertoire HTBI primers and Arm-PCR of CDR3 regions. One entry per CDR3 protein, called by TCRdb with MiXCR from the multiplex PCR reads. Of around 450,000 distinct CDR3 sequences in the sample, around 15% are singletons; the top ten hold more than 10%. Time point meaning: newly diagnosed GD, antithyroid drugs for less than 3 months. After RNA was extracted from PBMCs, the TCR library was made from it. These sequences were also reported in another study, on T cells in Graves' hyperthyroidism and ophthalmopathy.

Source: peripheral blood mononuclear cells (PBMCs), taken at new diagnosis, from a patient treated with antithyroid drugs. These receptors originate from a man between 35 and 55 years old with Graves disease.

This clonotype was detected once. A much more abundant neighbour one base away suggests this may be a read error. CDR3 loop: CASRDDGTYNSPPHF. The CDR3 nucleotides are TGTGCCAGCAGGGATGACGGGACCTATAATTCACCCCCCCACTTT. This chain connects TRBV28 to TRBJ1-6, with D maybe TRBD1 (5 bases). This CDR3 contains 15 residues. Germline V gene data show CDR1 as MDHEN and CDR2 as SYDVKM.

This clonotype has ten or more counts. The chain combines TRBV28 with TRBJ2-7, with a weak D call TRBD2 (5 bases). CDR3 length: 14 residues. Trimming took 6 bases from V and 6 from J, leaving 18 bases between them. Per germline, CDR1 MDHEN and CDR2 SYDVKM. The CDR3 is CASSLGRDAGEQYF. CDR3 DNA: TGTGCCAGCAGCTTAGGACGGGATGCAGGCGAGCAGTACTTC.

The table lists this clonotype with a few counts. V is TRBV12-3 or TRBV12-4 and J is TRBJ2-6; 11 nucleotides match TRBD2. This CDR3 region has 17 residues. With 7 bases clipped from V and 3 bases from J, the junction kept 8 bases outside the gene matches. The CDR3 is CASTLVAGGRGANVLTF. CDR3 nucleotides: TGTGCCAGCACCCTCGTAGCGGGAGGGCGTGGGGCCAACGTCCTGACTTTC.